This T cell receptor (beta chain) was sequenced during a study of immune evolution from preneoplasia to lung adenocarcinoma. General study results and limits: Highest clonality occurred in KRAS-mutant, not EGFR-mutant or double wild-type, nodules. Normal lung had highest clonality; later lesions appeared denser, more diverse.

The V gene lost 7 bases and the J gene lost 4 bases, with 11 bases spanning the gap. The CDR3 loop spans 12 amino acids. Germline V gene data show CDR1 as SQVTM and CDR2 as ANQGSEA. As for this clone: Its target is not known.

TCRdb keeps only in-frame clones here, not all; method: immunoSEQ multiplex PCR. The sample includes about 40,000 clones, roughly 74% of them seen just once. Nucleic acids came from premalignant or tumor cells enriched by macro-dissection. V is TRBV29-1 and J is TRBJ1-3, with D hard to call. The receptor was isolated from a person in their sixties with lung adenocarcinoma. Source material: FFPE invasive lung adenocarcinoma tissue. CDR3 sequence (DNA): TGCAGCGCTCGCTCGTACGGAAACACCATATATTTT. Translating it yields CSARSYGNTIYF.